Below are 21 T cell receptor beta chains sequenced from a single sample in a study of cytotoxic CD8 clonotypes in ibrutinib-treated CLL. Measured with immunoSEQ multiplex PCR; TCRdb has only the in-frame clones, and not every one. The sample consists of 150,000 to 200,000 clones, approximately 91% of them appearing once. Sample: PBMCs, taken at disease progression, from a patient treated with ibrutinib. These receptor sequences come from a human donor with chronic lymphocytic leukemia.

The V and J genes are TRBV2 and TRBJ2-3; 8 bases align to TRBD1. Germline-derived CDR1 and CDR2 are SNHLY and FYNNEI. The trim removed 7 bases at V and 4 bases at J, leaving 7 bases unmatched. The CDR3 length is 14 residues. CDR3 sequence: CASTLSGGPDTQYF. The CDR3 nucleotides are TGTGCCAGCACATTGTCAGGGGGCCCAGATACGCAGTATTTT.

The chain combines TRBV5-1 with TRBJ2-2; possibly TRBD2 for D (6 bases). The CDR3 length is 17 residues. The V gene lost 1 base and the J gene lost 3 bases, with 16 bases spanning the gap. In germline, CDR1 is SGHRS, CDR2 YFSETQ. Here the CDR3 reads CASSLSMREFDTGELFF. CDR3 coding DNA: TGCGCCAGCAGCTTGAGTATGCGGGAATTCGACACCGGGGAGCTGTTTTTT.

The chain employs TRBV5-6 and TRBJ1-2; D call uncertain. Germline V lookup: CDR1 SGHDT, CDR2 YYEEEE. The CDR3 sequence is 14 residues long. The V and J ends lost 0 bases and 8 bases respectively, with 14 bases between them. The CDR3 DNA reads as TGTGCCAGCAGCTTGGCTCTGGGGATGGAAGGCTACACCTTC. Protein: CASSLALGMEGYTF.

The chain uses TRBV9 and TRBJ2-7; D is uncertain. Trimming removed 0 bases at V and 3 bases at J, with 10 bases between. This CDR3 region has 14 residues. Germline CDR1 SGDLS, CDR2 YYNGEE. CDR3 amino acids: CASSVVDLNYEQYF. The CDR3 DNA follows: TGTGCCAGCAGCGTAGTGGACCTCAACTACGAGCAGTACTTC.

DNA of the CDR3: TGTGCCAGCAGCTTAGTCTGGAACAATGAGCAGTTCTTC. Protein: CASSLVWNNEQFF. V usage is TRBV11-3 and J usage is TRBJ2-1; D gene uncertain. This CDR3 contains 13 residues. In germline, CDR1 is SGHNT, CDR2 YENEEA. Deletions cut 1 base from V and 5 bases from J, with 6 bases between.

This clone was recorded only once. The V and J genes are TRBV2 and TRBJ2-7; either TRBD1 or TRBD2 may supply D (5 bases each). V was cut by 6 bases and J by 5 bases, with 14 bases left in between. In germline, CDR1 is SNHLY, CDR2 FYNNEI. The CDR3 runs 13 residues. The CDR3 nucleotides are TGTGCCAGCAGGGCCGGGACCAGTAACGAGCAGTACTTC. Translating gives CASRAGTSNEQYF.

This chain links TRBV5-1 with TRBJ1-1; D perhaps matches TRBD1 (5 bases). Between the trimmed V and J ends, which lost 3 bases and 1 base, there was a span of 10 bases. The CDR3 has 14 amino acids. Germline values: CDR1 SGHRS, CDR2 YFSETQ. The DNA of the CDR3 is TGCGCCAGCAGCTCAACGACAGCGAACACTGAAGCTTTCTTT. Translating gives CASSSTTANTEAFF.

This sequence joins TRBV27 and TRBJ2-1; perhaps D is TRBD1 or TRBD2 (5 bases each). The CDR3 consists of 15 residues. The V end lost 0 bases, the J end lost 9 bases, and 15 bases lay between the germline ends. The germline V gene has CDR1 MNHEY and CDR2 SMNVEV (reference sequence). As DNA, the CDR3 is TGTGCCAGCAGTTTATCTGGGACCCAGCTTAGTGAGCAGTTCTTC. This gives the protein CASSLSGTQLSEQFF.

This rearrangement joins TRBV4-3 to TRBJ1-1; 8 bases agree with TRBD1. V trimming: 5 bases; J trimming: 6 bases; junction bases outside the gene matches: 8. The V gene's germline CDR1 is LGHNA and CDR2 YSLEER. The CDR3 has 14 amino acids. CDR3 DNA: TGCGCCAGCAGCTCTGACAGGGGTCGGCCTGAAGCTTTCTTT. Its translation: CASSSDRGRPEAFF.

V usage is TRBV29-1 and J usage is TRBJ2-7; TRBD1 agrees at 8 bases. This CDR3 spans 15 amino acids. Trimming at V came to 2 bases and at J to 5 bases, leaving 11 bases not matched to a gene. Germline CDR1 SQVTM, CDR2 ANQGSEA. CDR3 nucleotide sequence: TGCAGCGTTGAATCTGGACAGGGAGGTCCAGACGAGCAGTACTTC. Residues: CSVESGQGGPDEQYF.

The chain couples TRBV19 to TRBJ2-2; tentative D call: TRBD1 (6 bases). V gave up 6 bases and J gave up 1 base, with 15 bases separating them. CDR3 length equals 16 residues. Per the germline V gene, CDR1 is LNHDA and CDR2 is SQIVND (reference sequence). CDR3 region: CASRTRGHENTGELFF. DNA for the CDR3: TGTGCCAGTAGGACCAGGGGACACGAGAACACCGGGGAGCTGTTTTTT.

V is TRBV7-9 and J is TRBJ1-1; D not resolved. The CDR3 length is 12 residues. Germline loops: CDR1 SEHNR, CDR2 FQNEAQ (reference sequence). Trimming left V 1 base short and J 3 bases short, with 3 bases between. CDR3 loop: CASSLVYTEAFF. The DNA of the CDR3 is TGTGCCAGCAGCTTAGTATACACTGAAGCTTTCTTT.

This chain joins TRBV11-3 and TRBJ2-3; perhaps TRBD2 as D (5 bases). CDR1 and CDR2 from the germline V gene are SGHNT and YENEEA. The CDR3 contains 13 residues. V lost 4 bases and J lost 6, with 11 bases in between. CDR3 DNA: TGTGCCAGCAGCTCTTTACTAGGGGATACGCAGTATTTT. The encoded protein is CASSSLLGDTQYF.

The chain is built from TRBV4-2 and TRBJ1-1, with D hard to call. Germline CDR1 reads LGHNA; CDR2 reads YNFKEQ. This CDR3 region has 15 residues. The ends were cut back, 4 bases at V and 3 bases at J, with 15 bases in the middle. CDR3 bases: TGTGCCAGCAGCCCCCGAGGACCTAGCGACACTGAAGCTTTCTTT. It specifies CASSPRGPSDTEAFF.

V is TRBV12-5 and J is TRBJ1-5; D gene ambiguous. The CDR3 is 19 amino acids. From germline, CDR1 is LGHNT and CDR2 FRNRAP. V lost 3 bases and J lost 0, with 21 bases in between. The CDR3 sequence: CASGFISDGSSDSNQPQHF. DNA for the CDR3: TGTGCTAGTGGTTTTATATCTGATGGGTCGAGCGATAGCAATCAGCCCCAGCATTTT. Filled out from reference TRBV12-5 and TRBJ1-5, the complete variable domain reads DARVTQTPRHKVTEMGQEVTMRCQPILGHNTVFWYRQTMMQGLELLAYFRNRAPLDDSGMPKDRFSAEMPDATLATLKIQPSEPRDSAVYFCASGFISDGSSDSNQPQHFGDGTRLSIL.

This clone was detected a few times. The chain employs TRBV6-6 and TRBJ1-2; no clear D. Trimming took 7 bases from V and 3 from J, leaving 15 bases between them. Germline loops: CDR1 MNHNY, CDR2 SVGAGI (reference sequence). This CDR3 has 14 residues. The chain's CDR3 is CASIGETFDYGYTF. For the CDR3, the DNA is TGTGCCAGCATTGGGGAGACCTTTGACTATGGCTACACCTTC.

The rearrangement links TRBV10-1 to TRBJ2-7, with 13 bases that match TRBD2. Germline V gene data show CDR1 as WNHNN and CDR2 as SYGVQD (reference sequence). V trimming: 6 bases; J trimming: 5 bases; junction bases outside the gene matches: 16. The CDR3 totals 18 residues. The CDR3 loop reads CASRSPTSGRAAYHEQYF. The CDR3, as DNA: TGCGCCAGCAGGAGTCCCACTAGCGGGAGGGCCGCGTACCACGAGCAGTACTTC.

The genes are TRBV7-9 and TRBJ2-5; 7 nucleotides align to TRBD1. The CDR3 contains 15 residues. The germline V gene has CDR1 SEHNR and CDR2 FQNEAQ (reference sequence). With V trimmed by 5 bases and J by 2 bases, 8 bases remained unmatched. CDR3 coding DNA: TGTGCCAGCAGCCCGTGGGACAGCAAACAAGAGACCCAGTACTTC. This translates into CASSPWDSKQETQYF.

The sample holds one count of this clone. The chain uses TRBV30 and TRBJ2-3, with TRBD1 as a possible D gene (6 bases). Germline V gene lookup returns CDR1 GTSNPN and CDR2 SVGIG (reference sequence). The V end lost 3 bases, the J end lost 4 bases, and 17 bases lay between the germline ends. This CDR3 region has 15 residues. CDR3 nucleotides: TGTGCCTGGAGAGTACCCACCGGGACATCAGATACGCAGTATTTT. It yields the protein CAWRVPTGTSDTQYF.

In its sample, this clone was seen a few times. V is TRBV27 and J is TRBJ2-7; 9 bases align to TRBD1. V trimming: 3 bases; J trimming: 3 bases; junction bases outside the gene matches: 6. The CDR3 loop spans 15 amino acids. Germline V gives CDR1 MNHEY, CDR2 SMNVEV (reference sequence). CDR3 nucleotide sequence: TGTGCCAGCAGTTTCCTCGGGACAGGGAGCTACGAGCAGTACTTC. Its translation: CASSFLGTGSYEQYF.

This chain joins TRBV29-1 and TRBJ2-3; no clear D. Germline CDR1 SQVTM, CDR2 ANQGSEA. The V and J ends lost 1 base and 2 bases respectively, with 10 bases between them. The CDR3 length is 14 residues. The CDR3 DNA sequence: TGCAGCGTTGAAGGCGATCGCCTCACAGATACGCAGTATTTT. Amino acid sequence: CSVEGDRLTDTQYF.